A selection of T cell receptor beta chains follows, all from one sample in a study of blood T cell repertoires in COVID-19. Profiling relied on immunoSEQ multiplex PCR, and the TCRdb table lists in-frame clones only, not all of them. The table records about 440,000 clones, about 89% of them present only once. Material for sequencing was peripheral blood. Receptors were obtained from a woman aged 25 to 39 with acute or convalescent COVID-19. Each CDR3 is given with its conserved first and last residue. Each record gives: clone size, D gene, V gene, J gene, CDR3 DNA, CDR3 protein. D genes are given only for firm matches. Size values are once, few and many counts, or a class for expanded clones, and some rows have none.

once	TRBD1	TRBV7-9	TRBJ2-4	TGTGCCAGCAGCCCCGGGACAGGATTTATGGTAGCCAAAAACATTCAGTACTTC	CASSPGTGFMVAKNIQYF
once	TRBD1	TRBV29-1	TRBJ1-1	TGCAGCGTTTACCTCTCCCGACAGGGAGCGGATGGTACTGAAGCTTTCTTT	CSVYLSRQGADGTEAFF
NA	NA	TRBV11-2	TRBJ1-2	TGTGCCAGCAGCCCCTCCGAGGGTCATGGTGGCTACACCTTC	CASSPSEGHGGYTF
NA	TRBD2	TRBV5-4	TRBJ2-5	TGTGCCAGCAGCTTAACTAGCGGGTACCAAGAGACCCAGTACTTC	CASSLTSGYQETQYF
NA	NA	TRBV10-2	TRBJ1-1	TGCGCCAGCAGTCAAACCAGGGGTGGCCTTGAAGCTTTCTTT	CASSQTRGGLEAFF
NA	NA	TRBV10-3	TRBJ2-5	TGTGCCATCAGTGAGGGAGGGGTCCGGGAGACCCAGTACTTC	CAISEGGVRETQYF
once	NA	TRBV7-9	TRBJ2-5	TGTGCCAGCAGCTTCTCCAGCGCAAGTTTGGTAGAGACCCAGTACTTC	CASSFSSASLVETQYF
NA	TRBD1	TRBV6-2/TRBV6-3	TRBJ1-2	TGTGCCAGCAGTACGGGACAGTACTATGGCTACACCTTC	CASSTGQYYGYTF
NA	NA	TRBV21-1	TRBJ1-6	TGTGCCAGCAGCAAAGCTTCGGGAAGACATATCAATTCACCCCTCCACTTT	CASSKASGRHINSPLHF
NA	NA	TRBV30	TRBJ1-1	TGTGCCTGGAGCCAGGGGTTGGGCACTGAAGCTTTCTTT	CAWSQGLGTEAFF
NA	NA	TRBV4-1	TRBJ2-7	TGCGCCAGCAGCCAAGATACAGGAGTAACCTACGAGCAGTACTTC	CASSQDTGVTYEQYF
NA	TRBD2	TRBV5-4	TRBJ2-5	TGTGCCAGCAGCCTAGGGACTAGCGGGGGCCGAGAGACCCAGTACTTC	CASSLGTSGGRETQYF
NA	NA	TRBV4-2	TRBJ1-5	TGTGCCAGCAGCCAAGGCCGGAATCAGCCCCAGCATTTT	CASSQGRNQPQHF
once	TRBD1	TRBV7-9	TRBJ2-2	TGTGCCAGCAGCTTAGTTCCCAGGGGGTCCACCGGGGAGCTGTTTTTT	CASSLVPRGSTGELFF
few	NA	TRBV19	TRBJ2-5	TGTGCCAGTAGTATTTGGAGGGGCGCGGAGACCCAGTACTTC	CASSIWRGAETQYF
NA	NA	TRBV4-1	TRBJ2-5	TGCGCCAGCAGCCAATATATTAGCGAAGAGACCCAGTACTTC	CASSQYISEETQYF
once	TRBD1	TRBV7-6	TRBJ2-7	TGTGCCAGCAGCCTCCTCCGGGACAGCCTTTCCTACGAGCAGTACTTC	CASSLLRDSLSYEQYF
NA	NA	TRBV24-1	TRBJ1-2	TGTGCCACCAGTGTAAGGTATTCTAGCCACTATGGCTACACCTTC	CATSVRYSSHYGYTF
NA	TRBD2	TRBV19	TRBJ2-1	TGTGCCAGTATCCCGGGGGGGTCTTACAATGAGCAGTTCTTC	CASIPGGSYNEQFF
NA	TRBD1	TRBV5-1	TRBJ2-5	TGCGCCAGCAGCCCCGGACAGGGGCGAGAGACCCAGTACTTC	CASSPGQGRETQYF
few	TRBD1	TRBV5-1	TRBJ1-1	TGCGCCAGCACCGACAGGGGTAACACTGAAGCTTTCTTT	CASTDRGNTEAFF
few	TRBD1	TRBV28	TRBJ1-1	TGTGCCAGCAGTTTGCTTGGACAGGGGAGCACTGAAGCTTTCTTT	CASSLLGQGSTEAFF
NA	NA	TRBV10-3	TRBJ2-7	TGTGCCATCAACGGAGTGGGGAGCTCCTACGAGCAGTACTTC	CAINGVGSSYEQYF
NA	TRBD2	TRBV24-1	TRBJ2-1	TGTGCCACCAGTGATTCCAGCGGGGGGGCCTTCAATGAGCAGTTCTTC	CATSDSSGGAFNEQFF
NA	NA	TRBV18	TRBJ2-5	TGTGCCAGCACCAGGGGGGCTTCGGAGACCCAGTACTTC	CASTRGASETQYF
NA	TRBD1	TRBV6-5	TRBJ1-5	TGTGCCAGCAGGCCTAGACAGGGAGGATACCAGCCCCAGCATTTT	CASRPRQGGYQPQHF